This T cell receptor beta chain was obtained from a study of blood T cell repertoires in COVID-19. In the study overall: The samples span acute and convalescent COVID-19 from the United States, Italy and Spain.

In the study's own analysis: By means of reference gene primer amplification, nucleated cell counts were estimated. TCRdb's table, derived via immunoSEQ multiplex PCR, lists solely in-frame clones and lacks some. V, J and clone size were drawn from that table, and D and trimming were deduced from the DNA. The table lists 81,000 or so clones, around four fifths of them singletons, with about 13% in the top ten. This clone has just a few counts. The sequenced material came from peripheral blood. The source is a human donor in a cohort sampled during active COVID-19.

CDR3 residues: CTSSQEPGGALDEQFF. The CDR3, as DNA: TGCACCAGCAGCCAAGAGCCCGGGGGGGCCCTGGATGAGCAGTTCTTC. The chain uses TRBV1 and TRBJ2-1; the tabulated D call, TRBD2, remains unverified against the DNA. TRBV1 is given as a pseudogene. This CDR3 contains 16 residues.